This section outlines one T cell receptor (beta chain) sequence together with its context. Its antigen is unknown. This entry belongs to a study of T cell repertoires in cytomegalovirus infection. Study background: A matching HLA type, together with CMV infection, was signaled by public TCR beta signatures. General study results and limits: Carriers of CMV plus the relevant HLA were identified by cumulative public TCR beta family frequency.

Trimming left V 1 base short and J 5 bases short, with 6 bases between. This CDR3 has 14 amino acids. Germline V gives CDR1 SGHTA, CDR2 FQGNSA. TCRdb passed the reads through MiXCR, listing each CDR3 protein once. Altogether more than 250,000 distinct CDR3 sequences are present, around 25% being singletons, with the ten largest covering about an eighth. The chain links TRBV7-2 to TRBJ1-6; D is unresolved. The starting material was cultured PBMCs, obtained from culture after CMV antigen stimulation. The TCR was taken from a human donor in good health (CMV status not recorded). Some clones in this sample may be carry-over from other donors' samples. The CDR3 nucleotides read TGTGCCAGCAGCTTAGTTGACAATAATTCACCCCTCCACTTT. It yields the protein CASSLVDNNSPLHF.